These 32 T cell receptor beta chains were all obtained from the same sample, sequenced in a study of blood T cell repertoires in COVID-19. The repertoire was sequenced with immunoSEQ multiplex PCR; TCRdb's copy has only in-frame clones and lacks some. The sample includes 60,000 to 65,000 clones, approximately 91% of them seen just once. The source material was peripheral blood. The receptors were sampled from a man aged 50 to 59 with active COVID-19.

This chain links TRBV6-6 with TRBJ2-1, with 7 bases matching TRBD2. This CDR3 has 12 residues. V was clipped by 6 bases and J by 8 bases; unmatched bases: 4. The germline CDR1 and CDR2 sequences are MNHNY and SVGAGI (reference sequence). As DNA, the CDR3 is TGTGCCAGCAGCCCCCGGGGGGATGAGCAGTTCTTC. Residues: CASSPRGDEQFF.

The chain carries TRBV9 and TRBJ1-5, with a possible D match to TRBD1 (6 bases). The CDR3 is made up of 15 amino acids. Trimming left V 4 bases short and J 0 bases short, with 11 bases between. Germline loops: CDR1 SGDLS, CDR2 YYNGEE. CDR3 sequence (DNA): TGTGCCAGCAGCCCGGGACAAGCTAGCAATCAGCCCCAGCATTTT. This translates into CASSPGQASNQPQHF.

The gene calls are TRBV21-1 and TRBJ1-1; TRBD1 was called by the table and not checked on the DNA. TRBV21-1 is assigned pseudogene status. The CDR3 is 15 residues long. The CDR3 region has the DNA TGTGCCAGCAGCAAAGGTAACAGGGTGAACACTGAAGCTTTCTTT. The encoded protein is CASSKGNRVNTEAFF.

The chain recombines TRBV7-2 with TRBJ2-5; 7 nucleotides line up with TRBD2. The CDR3 sequence is 15 residues long. CDR1 and CDR2 (germline): SGHTA, FQGNSA. The junction had 8 bases not matched to a gene; V was cut back by 5 bases and J by 2 bases. CDR3 sequence: CASSDLIGGQETQYF. The CDR3 DNA sequence: TGTGCCAGCAGCGACCTCATCGGGGGGCAAGAGACCCAGTACTTC. Based on the CDR3 plus reference TRBV7-2 and TRBJ2-5, the full variable domain is GAGVSQSPSNKVTEKGKDVELRCDPISGHTALYWYRQSLGQGLEFLIYFQGNSAPDKSGLPSDRFSAERTGGSVSTLTIQRTQQEDSAVYLCASSDLIGGQETQYFGPGTRLLVL.

The genes are TRBV7-9 and TRBJ1-6, with 11 bases fitting TRBD1. Trimming removed 4 bases from V and 8 bases from J; junction bases left unmatched: 7. Germline CDR1 reads SEHNR; CDR2 reads FQNEAQ (reference sequence). CDR3 length: 16 amino acids. The CDR3 DNA reads as TGTGCCAGCAGCTCCGCCATGGGACAGGGGGATTCACCCCTCCACTTT. This encodes CASSSAMGQGDSPLHF.

The J gene is TRBJ2-1, the V gene TRBV7-2, with 8 bases aligning to TRBD2. The trim removed 1 base at V and 2 bases at J, leaving 1 base unmatched. The CDR3 has 15 residues. The germline V gene has CDR1 SGHTA and CDR2 FQGNSA. The CDR3 nucleotides are TGTGCCAGCAGCTTAGACGGGGGGGCCTACAATGAGCAGTTCTTC. Translated: CASSLDGGAYNEQFF.

In this sample, this clone turned up once. The J gene is TRBJ2-4, the V gene TRBV6-4, with D hard to call. V dropped 11 bases and J dropped 0 bases, with 14 bases sitting between them. The CDR3 extends over 14 amino acids. Per the germline V gene, CDR1 is MRHNA and CDR2 is SNTAGT. DNA for the CDR3: TGTGCCCCCTCAAGGAGACTAGCCAAAAACATTCAGTACTTC. It is translated as CAPSRRLAKNIQYF.

The DNA for the CDR3 is TGCGCCAGCAGCCACCCGAGGACTGAAGCTTTCTTT. Protein product: CASSHPRTEAFF. The gene calls are TRBV4-1 and TRBJ1-1; D gene uncertain. This CDR3 comprises 12 residues. Germline assignment: CDR1 MGHRA and CDR2 YSYEKL. The V end was cut by 3 bases, the J end by 5 bases, with 7 bases between.

This clone was observed a single time. This chain uses TRBV7-2 with TRBJ2-3; 8 nucleotides agree with TRBD2. CDR3 length equals 14 residues. V lost 3 bases and J lost 2; bases outside the gene matches: 1. Germline CDR1 is SGHTA and CDR2 is FQGNSA. The CDR3 loop reads CASSFGLATDTQYF. CDR3 sequence (DNA): TGTGCCAGCAGCTTCGGACTAGCCACAGATACGCAGTATTTT.

This rearrangement joins TRBV9 to TRBJ2-3; TRBD1 aligns across 8 bases. The V and J ends lost 4 bases and 6 bases, in that order; junction bases with no gene match: 10. Looked up from germline, CDR1 is SGDLS and CDR2 is YYNGEE. The CDR3 has 15 amino acids. The CDR3 spells CASSPPGQGSDTQYF. The CDR3 DNA reads as TGTGCCAGCAGCCCCCCCGGACAGGGCTCTGATACGCAGTATTTT.

This clone was recorded once. The chain is built from TRBV27 and TRBJ2-7, with a tentative D call TRBD2 (6 bases). Looked up from germline, CDR1 is MNHEY and CDR2 is SMNVEV (reference sequence). Between the trimmed V and J ends, which lost 4 bases and 5 bases, there was a span of 12 bases. The CDR3 runs to 13 residues. CDR3 nucleotides: TGTGCCAGCAGTTGGGGGGACTCTAACGAGCAGTACTTC. Its protein product is CASSWGDSNEQYF.

J is TRBJ2-7 and V is TRBV3-1 (or the pseudogene TRBV3-2); the D is unclear. The CDR3 loop spans 18 amino acids. Per germline, CDR1 LGHDT and CDR2 YNNKEL (reference sequence). V was shortened by 0 bases and J by 0 bases, with 18 bases between the two germline ends. The CDR3 DNA reads TGTGCCAGCAGCCAAGATCTGTTCGAGGCCGGAAGCTCCTACGAGCAGTACTTC. Its protein product is CASSQDLFEAGSSYEQYF.

V usage is TRBV4-2 and J usage is TRBJ2-2; 9 bases fit TRBD1. The germline gives CDR1 LGHNA, CDR2 YNFKEQ. J was trimmed by 5 bases and V by 6 bases; bases with no gene match: 4. The CDR3 is 14 amino acids. The CDR3 DNA follows: TGTGCCAGCAGGGGACAGGGAGATACCGGGGAGCTGTTTTTT. Translating gives CASRGQGDTGELFF.

The chain has TRBV5-6 and TRBJ1-3, with D hard to call. V dropped 2 bases and J dropped 1 base, with 13 bases sitting between them. Germline loops: CDR1 SGHDT, CDR2 YYEEEE. The CDR3 runs to 16 residues. The CDR3 region is CASSFRHSLSGNTIYF. DNA for the CDR3: TGTGCCAGCAGCTTCAGGCACAGCCTATCTGGAAACACCATATATTTT.

The sample holds a few counts of this clone. The V gene is TRBV15, the J gene TRBJ1-1; 7 bases fit TRBD1. Germline CDR1 and CDR2: LNHNV and YYDKDF (reference sequence). This CDR3 region has 15 residues. The ends lost 2 bases at V and 4 bases at J; junction bases unmatched: 7. The CDR3 reads CATSRSRGRVTEAFF. The CDR3 coding sequence is TGTGCCACCAGCAGATCGAGGGGGCGGGTCACTGAAGCTTTCTTT.

The DNA for the CDR3 is TGTGCCAGCAGCTACAGGGGACAAACTGAAGCTTTCTTT. It codes for CASSYRGQTEAFF. This chain links TRBV5-5 with TRBJ1-1, with 7 nucleotides matching TRBD1. Trimming cost V 3 bases and J 5 bases; bases outside gene matches: 4. The CDR3 has 13 amino acids. Germline values: CDR1 SGHKS, CDR2 YYEKEE (reference sequence).

This clone came up a few times. The rearrangement uses TRBV19 and TRBJ1-5; maybe TRBD1 (6 bases). The CDR3 extends over 16 amino acids. Germline values: CDR1 LNHDA, CDR2 SQIVND (reference sequence). V shed 3 bases and J shed 2 bases, with 14 bases lying between them. The CDR3, as DNA: TGTGCCAGTAGTATGGATCAGGGGCTAGGCAATCAGCCCCAGCATTTT. It encodes CASSMDQGLGNQPQHF.

The chain recombines TRBV7-2 with TRBJ2-5; 7 nucleotides match TRBD1. Germline CDR1 is SGHTA and CDR2 is FQGNSA. The V gene end was trimmed by 5 bases and the J gene end by 1 base; junction bases not matched to a gene: 4. The CDR3 runs 14 residues. The DNA of the CDR3 is TGTGCCAGCAGCCAGAGACAGGGCCAAGAGACCCAGTACTTC. Translating it yields CASSQRQGQETQYF.

This chain connects TRBV7-9 to TRBJ2-1; D may be TRBD2 (5 bases). The V gene lost 5 bases and the J gene lost 8 bases, with 10 bases spanning the gap. The CDR3 runs 12 residues. The V gene's germline CDR1 is SEHNR and CDR2 FQNEAQ (reference sequence). The CDR3 reads CASSKVLDEQFF. The CDR3 nucleotides are TGTGCCAGCAGCAAAGTACTAGATGAGCAGTTCTTC. Together with reference TRBV7-9 and TRBJ2-1, the CDR3 gives the full variable domain: DTGVSQNPRHKITKRGQNVTFRCDPISEHNRLYWYRQTLGQGPEFLTYFQNEAQLEKSRLLSDRFSAERPKGSFSTLEIQRTEQGDSAMYLCASSKVLDEQFFGPGTRLTVL.

J is TRBJ1-4 and V is TRBV19; D not certain. The CDR3 is made up of 15 amino acids. The germline V gene encodes CDR1 LNHDA and CDR2 SQIVND (reference sequence). Trimming left V 4 bases short and J 4 bases short, with 13 bases between. The CDR3 region has the DNA TGTGCCAGTAGTAGCCCTCGGGGTAATAATGAAAAACTGTTTTTT. This gives the protein CASSSPRGNNEKLFF. The complete variable domain, with remaining parts taken from reference TRBV19 and TRBJ1-4, reads DGGITQSPKYLFRKEGQNVTLSCEQNLNHDAMYWYRQDPGQGLRLIYYSQIVNDFQKGDIAEGYSVSREKKESFPLTVTSAQKNPTAFYLCASSSPRGNNEKLFFGSGTQLSVL.

This clone was observed once. The V and J genes are TRBV19 and TRBJ1-4; D remains ambiguous. Germline CDR1 and CDR2: LNHDA and SQIVND (reference sequence). Trimming left V 6 bases short and J 7 bases short, with 12 bases between. The CDR3 extends over 13 amino acids. CDR3 in DNA: TGTGCCAGTAGCGGCAAAGGAGGTGAAAAACTGTTTTTT. Residues: CASSGKGGEKLFF.

There are a few counts of this clone. This chain links TRBV27 with TRBJ2-3; the match to TRBD2 covers 9 bases. The CDR3 spans 14 residues. Germline values: CDR1 MNHEY, CDR2 SMNVEV (reference sequence). V lost 8 bases and J lost 6; bases outside the gene matches: 9. Here the CDR3 DNA reads TGTGCCAGCTCGCGCGGGGGGGCAGCGGATACGCAGTATTTT. Amino acids: CASSRGGAADTQYF.

V usage is TRBV6-5 and J usage is TRBJ1-1, with a possible D match to TRBD1 (6 bases). Trimming left V 5 bases short and J 5 bases short, with 12 bases between. CDR3 length: 13 residues. Germline values: CDR1 MNHEY, CDR2 SVGAGI. Here the CDR3 reads CASSRTGSTEAFF. In nucleotides, the CDR3 is TGTGCCAGCAGTCGAACAGGGTCGACTGAAGCTTTCTTT.

The chain is built from TRBV5-1 and TRBJ1-4; D is unclear. V lost 1 base and J 16 bases, leaving 17 bases between the germline ends. Germline V lookup: CDR1 SGHRS, CDR2 YFSETQ. CDR3 size: 13 residues. The chain's CDR3 is CASSLIGGDPEFF. The CDR3 nucleotides read TGCGCCAGCAGCTTGATAGGCGGGGATCCGGAGTTTTTT.

The J gene is TRBJ1-4, the V gene TRBV7-9; 7 bases match TRBD1. CDR1 and CDR2 from the germline V gene are SEHNR and FQNEAQ (reference sequence). V lost 5 bases, J lost 7 bases, and 7 bases stayed unmatched. The CDR3 is made up of 14 amino acids. The CDR3 DNA is TGTGCCAGCAGCCCGACAGGGTTTAGTGAAAAACTGTTTTTT. It codes for CASSPTGFSEKLFF.

This chain uses TRBV18 with TRBJ1-2; D is ambiguous. Between the trimmed V and J ends, which lost 4 bases and 3 bases, there was a span of 12 bases. CDR3 size: 14 residues. Germline V lookup: CDR1 KGHSH, CDR2 LQKENI. The CDR3 reads CASSRGVRDYGYTF. CDR3 nucleotides: TGTGCCAGCTCACGTGGAGTCCGGGACTATGGCTACACCTTC. Full variable domain (rest looked up from reference TRBV18 and TRBJ1-2): NAGVMQNPRHLVRRRGQEARLRCSPMKGHSHVYWYRQLPEEGLKFMVYLQKENIIDESGMPKERFSAEFPKEGPSILRIQQVVRGDSAAYFCASSRGVRDYGYTFGSGTRLTVV.

The rearrangement links TRBV6-1 to TRBJ2-7; maybe TRBD1 (6 bases). V was pared by 2 bases and J by 9 bases, with 14 bases between. The CDR3 is made up of 13 amino acids. Germline CDR1 reads MNHNS; CDR2 reads SASEGT. The CDR3, as DNA: TGTGCCAGCAGTGAATCGCGACAGGTCAGGCAGTACTTC. It translates to CASSESRQVRQYF.

V gene TRBV18 combines with J gene TRBJ2-7; a possible D gene is TRBD2 (5 bases). Germline V gives CDR1 KGHSH, CDR2 LQKENI. The CDR3 totals 12 residues. Trimming took off 3 bases at V and 6 bases at J, with 9 bases between the two ends. This CDR3 reads CASSPAEGEQYF. DNA for the CDR3: TGTGCCAGCTCACCCGCCGAGGGCGAGCAGTACTTC.

As DNA, the CDR3 is TGTGCCAGCAGCTCCCTAGGAAACACCATATATTTT. Residues: CASSSLGNTIYF. J is TRBJ1-3 and V is TRBV5-8; D unclear. Germline CDR1 and CDR2: SGHTS and YDEGEE. V lost 3 bases to trimming and J lost 4 bases, with 5 bases between them. CDR3 size: 12 residues.

The gene calls are TRBV24-1 and TRBJ1-1; tentatively, D is TRBD1 (6 bases). V was cut by 3 bases and J by 3 bases, with 16 bases left in between. This CDR3 is built from 16 residues. The germline V gene has CDR1 KGHDR and CDR2 SFDVKD. The CDR3 sequence is CATSDRIPRGDTEAFF. Here the CDR3 DNA reads TGTGCCACCAGTGATCGTATCCCCAGGGGTGACACTGAAGCTTTCTTT.

The chain joins TRBV7-2 to TRBJ2-1; D gene ambiguous. Trimming removed 2 bases at V and 0 bases at J, with 11 bases between. CDR1 and CDR2 from the germline V gene are SGHTA and FQGNSA. The CDR3 is 16 amino acids. Here the CDR3 reads CASSLPTFFSYNEQFF. CDR3 bases: TGTGCCAGCAGCTTACCAACATTTTTCTCCTACAATGAGCAGTTCTTC.

This clone was picked up a small number of times. The J gene is TRBJ2-3, the V gene TRBV6-1, with D possibly being TRBD2 (6 bases). Germline CDR1 reads MNHNS; CDR2 reads SASEGT. The CDR3 consists of 15 residues. Trimming took off 2 bases at V and 1 base at J, with 10 bases between the two ends. The DNA for the CDR3 is TGTGCCAGCAGTGAAAACGCGGGGCGCACAGATACGCAGTATTTT. Translating gives CASSENAGRTDTQYF.